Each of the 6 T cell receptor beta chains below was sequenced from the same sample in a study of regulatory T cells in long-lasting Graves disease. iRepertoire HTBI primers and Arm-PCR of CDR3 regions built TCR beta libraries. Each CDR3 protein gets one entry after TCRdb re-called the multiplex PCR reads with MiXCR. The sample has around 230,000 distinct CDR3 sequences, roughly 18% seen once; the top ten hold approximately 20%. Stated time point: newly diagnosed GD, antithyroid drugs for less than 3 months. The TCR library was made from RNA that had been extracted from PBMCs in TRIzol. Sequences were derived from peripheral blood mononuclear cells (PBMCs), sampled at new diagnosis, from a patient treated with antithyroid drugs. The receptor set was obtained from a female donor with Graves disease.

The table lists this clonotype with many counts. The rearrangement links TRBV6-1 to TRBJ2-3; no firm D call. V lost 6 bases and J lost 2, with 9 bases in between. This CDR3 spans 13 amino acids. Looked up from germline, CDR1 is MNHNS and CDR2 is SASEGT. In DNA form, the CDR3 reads TGTGCCAGCAGAGGGCTGTCCACAGATACGCAGTATTTT. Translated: CASRGLSTDTQYF.

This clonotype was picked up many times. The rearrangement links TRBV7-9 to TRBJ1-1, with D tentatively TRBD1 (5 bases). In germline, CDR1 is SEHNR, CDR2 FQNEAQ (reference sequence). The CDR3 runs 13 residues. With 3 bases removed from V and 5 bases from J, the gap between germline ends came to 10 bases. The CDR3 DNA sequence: TGTGCCAGCAGCTTGATGGGGGAAACTGAAGCTTTCTTT. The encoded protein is CASSLMGETEAFF. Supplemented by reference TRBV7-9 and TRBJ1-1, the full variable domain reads DTGVSQNPRHKITKRGQNVTFRCDPISEHNRLYWYRQTLGQGPEFLTYFQNEAQLEKSRLLSDRFSAERPKGSFSTLEIQRTEQGDSAMYLCASSLMGETEAFFGQGTRLTVV.

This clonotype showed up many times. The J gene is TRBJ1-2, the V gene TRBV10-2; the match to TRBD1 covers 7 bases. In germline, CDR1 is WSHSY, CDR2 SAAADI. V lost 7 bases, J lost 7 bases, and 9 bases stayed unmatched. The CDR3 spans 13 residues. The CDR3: CASTRQGRGGYTF. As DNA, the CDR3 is TGCGCCAGCACCCGACAGGGAAGGGGTGGCTACACCTTC.

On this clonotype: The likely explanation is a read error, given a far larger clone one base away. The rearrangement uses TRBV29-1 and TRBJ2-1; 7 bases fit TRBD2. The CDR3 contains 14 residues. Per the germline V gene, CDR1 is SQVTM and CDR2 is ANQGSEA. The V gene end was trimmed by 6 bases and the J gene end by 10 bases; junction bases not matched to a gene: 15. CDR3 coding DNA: TGCAGCGTGGGCCTGGGAGGGAGCGGTTACGAGCAGTTCTTC. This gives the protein CSVGLGGSGYEQFF.

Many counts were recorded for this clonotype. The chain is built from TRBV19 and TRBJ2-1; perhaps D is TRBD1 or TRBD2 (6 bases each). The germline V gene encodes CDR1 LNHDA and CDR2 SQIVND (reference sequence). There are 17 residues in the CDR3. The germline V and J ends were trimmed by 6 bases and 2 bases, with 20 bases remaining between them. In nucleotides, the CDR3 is TGTGCCAGTAGCCGAGGGGGAGGCTCCAGAGCCTACAATGAGCAGTTCTTC. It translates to CASSRGGGSRAYNEQFF.

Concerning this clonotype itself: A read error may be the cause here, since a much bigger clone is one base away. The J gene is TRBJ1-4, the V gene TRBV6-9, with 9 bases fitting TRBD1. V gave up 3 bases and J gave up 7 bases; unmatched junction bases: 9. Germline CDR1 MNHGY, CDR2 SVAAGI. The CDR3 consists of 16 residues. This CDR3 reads CASSYWGQGGGEKLFF. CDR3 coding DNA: TGTGCCAGCAGTTACTGGGGACAGGGAGGGGGTGAAAAACTGTTTTTT.